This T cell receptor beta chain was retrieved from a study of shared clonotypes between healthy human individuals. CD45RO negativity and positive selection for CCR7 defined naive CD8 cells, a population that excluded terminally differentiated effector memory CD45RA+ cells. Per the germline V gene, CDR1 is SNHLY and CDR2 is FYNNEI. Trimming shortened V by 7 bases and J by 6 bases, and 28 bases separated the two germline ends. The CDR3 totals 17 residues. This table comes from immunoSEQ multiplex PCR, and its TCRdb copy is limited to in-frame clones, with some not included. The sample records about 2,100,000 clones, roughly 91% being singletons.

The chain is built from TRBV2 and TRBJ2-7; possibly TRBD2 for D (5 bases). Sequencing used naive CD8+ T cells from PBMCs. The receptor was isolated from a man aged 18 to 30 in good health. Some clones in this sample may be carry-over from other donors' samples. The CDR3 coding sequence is TGTGCCAGCACTAGCCCTCCAGGTGATCTGGCCCGGGGCGAGCAGTACTTC. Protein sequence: CASTSPPGDLARGEQYF.